What follows are 27 T cell receptor beta chains derived from one specimen sequenced in a study of T cell clonotyping in hematopoietic cell transplantation. The repertoire was sequenced with immunoSEQ multiplex PCR; TCRdb's copy has only in-frame clones and lacks some. The top ten clones hold roughly 3.1% of a sample with roughly 44,000 clones, 85% of them seen once. Time point given: recipient sample about 28 days before transplant, after cytoreduction. Sequenced material: peripheral blood mononuclear cells, taken before stem cell transplant. Receptors originate from a man aged 60-69 years with acute myeloid leukemia. Some clones in this sample may be carry-over from other donors' samples.

The chain links TRBV6-6 to TRBJ1-5; a possible D gene is TRBD1 (6 bases). Germline V gene sequence: CDR1 MNHNY, CDR2 SVGAGI (reference sequence). The CDR3 loop spans 14 amino acids. V lost 4 bases, J lost 5 bases, and 12 bases lay in between. For the CDR3, the DNA is TGTGCCAGCAGTTCCCGTAGGGGGGATCAGCCCCAGCATTTT. It translates to CASSSRRGDQPQHF.

J is TRBJ2-1 and V is TRBV30; TRBD2 agrees at 12 bases. V lost 0 bases to trimming and J lost 6 bases; unmatched junction nucleotides: 3. The CDR3 contains 15 residues. Germline V gene sequence: CDR1 GTSNPN, CDR2 SVGIG (reference sequence). The CDR3 DNA follows: TGTGCCTGGAGTGTAGAGACTAGCGGGGGCAATGAGCAGTTCTTC. Translated, it gives CAWSVETSGGNEQFF.

The CDR3 DNA follows: TGTGCCAGCACCCTAACAGGGGTGGGGACTGAAGCTTTCTTT. Amino acid sequence: CASTLTGVGTEAFF. V gene TRBV11-3 combines with J gene TRBJ1-1, with 7 bases fitting TRBD1. Looked up from germline, CDR1 is SGHNT and CDR2 is YENEEA. J gave up 5 bases and V 7 bases, and 10 bases lay outside the gene matches. This CDR3 spans 14 amino acids.

The chain joins TRBV6-1 to TRBJ2-3, with a weak D call TRBD2 (7 bases). In germline, CDR1 is MNHNS, CDR2 SASEGT. This CDR3 has 14 amino acids. Trimming removed 5 bases from V and 5 bases from J, with 14 bases in between. CDR3 sequence reads: CASSKGGPVDTQYF. The DNA of the CDR3 is TGTGCCAGCAGTAAGGGGGGGCCGGTAGATACGCAGTATTTT.

The CDR3 reads CASSLNSKGATNEKLFF. The CDR3 DNA is TGTGCCAGCTCACTCAACTCAAAGGGGGCAACTAATGAAAAACTGTTTTTT. The chain is built from TRBV18 and TRBJ1-4, with a tentative D call TRBD1 (6 bases). Per the germline V gene, CDR1 is KGHSH and CDR2 is LQKENI. The V end was cut by 4 bases, the J end by 0 bases, with 15 bases between. The CDR3 is 17 residues long.

The chain uses TRBV2 and TRBJ1-1; no definite D call. There are 13 residues in the CDR3. Germline V gives CDR1 SNHLY, CDR2 FYNNEI. Trimming removed 4 bases from V and 3 bases from J, with 9 bases in between. In nucleotides, the CDR3 is TGTGCCAGCAGTGTAGAGCAGTACACTGAAGCTTTCTTT. Translated, it gives CASSVEQYTEAFF.

The J gene is TRBJ1-2, the V gene TRBV9, with 12 bases lining up with TRBD1. V shed 4 bases and J 8 bases; nucleotides not matched to a gene: 9. This CDR3 spans 15 amino acids. The germline V gene encodes CDR1 SGDLS and CDR2 YYNGEE. CDR3 loop: CASSKGGTGGGGYTF. CDR3 DNA sequence: TGTGCCAGCAGCAAGGGGGGGACAGGGGGCGGAGGCTACACCTTC.

This chain links TRBV30 with TRBJ1-5; weak D call: TRBD1 (6 bases). The CDR3 has 15 amino acids. Trimming shortened V by 3 bases and J by 4 bases, and 16 bases separated the two germline ends. The germline CDR1 and CDR2 sequences are GTSNPN and SVGIG (reference sequence). The CDR3: CAWRGRGIVNQPQHF. The CDR3 bases are TGTGCCTGGAGGGGCAGGGGAATAGTGAATCAGCCCCAGCATTTT.

The chain combines TRBV28 with TRBJ1-1; no clear D. Germline V gene data show CDR1 as MDHEN and CDR2 as SYDVKM. CDR3 length: 17 amino acids. Trimming shortened V by 4 bases and J by 3 bases, and 21 bases separated the two germline ends. CDR3 in amino acids: CASSYRHKGSEDTEAFF. In DNA form, the CDR3 reads TGTGCCAGCAGTTACCGTCACAAGGGCTCGGAGGACACTGAAGCTTTCTTT.

This chain joins TRBV7-6 and TRBJ1-4; the D is unclear. Germline V lookup: CDR1 SGHVS, CDR2 FNYEAQ. V was clipped by 3 bases and J by 1 base, with 3 bases between them. The CDR3 is 13 amino acids. The CDR3 loop reads CASSFLTNEKLFF. Here the CDR3 DNA reads TGTGCCAGCAGCTTTTTAACTAATGAAAAACTGTTTTTT.

This clone has more than one count but fewer than ten. The chain couples TRBV27 to TRBJ1-2; D is perhaps TRBD1 (6 bases). Germline V CDR1 and CDR2: MNHEY, SMNVEV (reference sequence). The CDR3 is 14 residues long. The germline V and J ends were trimmed by 3 bases and 1 base, with 9 bases remaining between them. DNA for the CDR3: TGTGCCAGCAGTTTCCTGGACAGTAACTATGGCTACACCTTC. The encoded protein is CASSFLDSNYGYTF.

The CDR3 DNA is TGTGCCAGCAGTTTTTACGCCGCGGGGGGCTACGAGCAGTACTTC. This sequence encodes CASSFYAAGGYEQYF. The chain joins TRBV27 to TRBJ2-7, with 8 positions matching TRBD2. CDR3 length: 15 residues. V lost 3 bases, J lost 3 bases, and 7 bases stayed unmatched. Germline V gene sequence: CDR1 MNHEY, CDR2 SMNVEV (reference sequence).

V gene TRBV30 combines with J gene TRBJ1-3, with 10 positions matching TRBD1. The CDR3 has 17 residues. Germline-derived CDR1 and CDR2 are GTSNPN and SVGIG (reference sequence). V lost 4 bases, J lost 0 bases, and 9 bases stayed unmatched. CDR3 DNA sequence: TGTGCCTGGATGAGAGACAGGGGGCGCCGCTCTGGAAACACCATATATTTT. It translates to CAWMRDRGRRSGNTIYF.

The rearrangement joins TRBV9 to TRBJ1-3; D not resolved. V was clipped by 2 bases and J by 0 bases, with 9 bases between them. This CDR3 is 15 amino acids long. Germline V gives CDR1 SGDLS, CDR2 YYNGEE. The CDR3 nucleotides read TGTGCCAGCAGCGTGTCCGGAGACTCTGGAAACACCATATATTTT. This translates into CASSVSGDSGNTIYF.

The genes are TRBV6-4 and TRBJ2-3, with 9 bases identical to TRBD2. V gave up 8 bases and J gave up 4 bases; unmatched junction bases: 4. The germline CDR1 and CDR2 sequences are MRHNA and SNTAGT. This CDR3 region has 13 residues. The CDR3 DNA is TGTGCCAGCGGGGGGACTAGCTCAGATACGCAGTATTTT. This encodes CASGGTSSDTQYF.

This clone appeared once. This sequence joins TRBV6-5 and TRBJ2-4; the D gene is possibly TRBD2 (5 bases). CDR3 length: 15 amino acids. Trimming cost V 6 bases and J 6 bases, with 18 bases left between them. Germline V gene data show CDR1 as MNHEY and CDR2 as SVGAGI. The CDR3 DNA reads TGTGCCAGCAGGGATGCGGCGGGTGGTAGAAACATTCAGTACTTC. It translates to CASRDAAGGRNIQYF.

The rearrangement links TRBV27 to TRBJ1-2; 7 bases match TRBD1. The CDR3 has 16 residues. V gave up 1 base and J gave up 0 bases; unmatched junction bases: 5. Per germline, CDR1 MNHEY and CDR2 SMNVEV (reference sequence). The CDR3 DNA sequence: TGTGCCAGCAGTTTATATCCAGGGGGTACTAACTATGGCTACACCTTC. It codes for CASSLYPGGTNYGYTF.

The rearrangement links TRBV4-3 to TRBJ2-1; D unclear. The V and J ends lost 0 bases and 11 bases respectively, with 11 bases between them. There are 13 residues in the CDR3. Germline assignment: CDR1 LGHNA and CDR2 YSLEER. DNA of the CDR3: TGCGCCAGCAGCCAAGATGTGGAACAGAAGCAGTTCTTC. It specifies CASSQDVEQKQFF.

J is TRBJ1-2 and V is TRBV7-2; D is ambiguous. V lost 0 bases and J 2 bases, leaving 7 bases between the germline ends. Germline CDR1 and CDR2: SGHTA and FQGNSA. The CDR3 extends over 14 amino acids. CDR3 region: CASSLALRNYGYTF. The CDR3 DNA sequence: TGTGCCAGCAGCTTAGCGCTCAGAAACTATGGCTACACCTTC. The whole variable domain, remainder taken from reference TRBV7-2 and TRBJ1-2, is GAGVSQSPSNKVTEKGKDVELRCDPISGHTALYWYRQSLGQGLEFLIYFQGNSAPDKSGLPSDRFSAERTGGSVSTLTIQRTQQEDSAVYLCASSLALRNYGYTFGSGTRLTVV.

The sample holds one count of this clone. This sequence joins TRBV7-3 and TRBJ2-2, with 9 bases matching TRBD1. The CDR3 spans 17 residues. The V and J ends lost 2 bases and 6 bases, in that order; junction bases with no gene match: 10. Germline-derived CDR1 and CDR2 are SGHTA and FQGTGA. The CDR3 region has the DNA TGTGCCAGCAGCTTAGGGGCCGGGACAGGGTCGGCCGGGGAGCTGTTTTTT. Its translation: CASSLGAGTGSAGELFF. The full variable domain, with the rest looked up from reference TRBV7-3 and TRBJ2-2, is GAGVSQTPSNKVTEKGKYVELRCDPISGHTALYWYRQSLGQGPEFLIYFQGTGAADDSGLPNDRFFAVRPEGSVSTLKIQRTERGDSAVYLCASSLGAGTGSAGELFFGEGSRLTVL.

V usage is TRBV7-2 and J usage is TRBJ2-1, with 13 nucleotides matching TRBD2. The CDR3 consists of 19 residues. Unmatched junction bases numbered 12, after V lost 5 bases and J lost 2 bases. From germline, CDR1 is SGHTA and CDR2 FQGNSA. For the CDR3, the DNA is TGTGCCAGCAGCCATTACTCCACCGGGACTAGCGGGGCCTACAATGAGCAGTTCTTC. It is translated as CASSHYSTGTSGAYNEQFF.

J is TRBJ1-5 and V is TRBV11-2; 8 nucleotides align to TRBD1. After removal of 7 bases from V and 6 bases from J, the junction contained 11 bases not matched to a gene. Germline CDR1 reads SGHAT; CDR2 reads FQNNGV. The CDR3 covers 15 residues. The DNA for the CDR3 is TGTGCCAGCACCGAGGACAGGGAGAGTGGTCAGCCCCAGCATTTT. It translates to CASTEDRESGQPQHF.

This clone was detected once. V usage is TRBV5-1 and J usage is TRBJ2-4; 10 positions match TRBD2. After removal of 5 bases from V and 6 bases from J, the junction contained 8 bases not matched to a gene. Per the germline V gene, CDR1 is SGHRS and CDR2 is YFSETQ. The CDR3 consists of 15 residues. The CDR3 sequence is CASRQAGGQGNIQYF. In DNA, the CDR3 is TGCGCCAGCAGGCAAGCGGGGGGGCAAGGAAACATTCAGTACTTC.

V gene TRBV19 combines with J gene TRBJ1-5; D uncertain. The CDR3 runs 15 residues. The germline V and J ends were trimmed by 1 base and 4 bases, with 11 bases remaining between them. From germline, CDR1 is LNHDA and CDR2 SQIVND (reference sequence). CDR3 in amino acids: CASSIGQLPNQPQHF. For the CDR3, the DNA is TGTGCCAGTAGTATAGGGCAGCTCCCGAATCAGCCCCAGCATTTT.

V usage is TRBV7-6 and J usage is TRBJ1-1; D is perhaps TRBD1 (6 bases). Trimming took off 1 base at V and 5 bases at J, with 14 bases between the two ends. CDR3 length: 15 amino acids. CDR1 SGHVS and CDR2 FNYEAQ come from the germline V gene. For the CDR3, the DNA is TGTGCCAGCAGCTTAGGGGAGGGGGTGCGGACTGAAGCTTTCTTT. It translates to CASSLGEGVRTEAFF.

The rearrangement links TRBV19 to TRBJ1-5; no definite D call. The CDR3 has 14 amino acids. Germline CDR1 LNHDA, CDR2 SQIVND (reference sequence). The V and J ends lost 7 bases and 6 bases respectively, with 16 bases between them. The CDR3 nucleotides are TGTGCCAGTAATACATTGAGAGCGGGTCAGCCCCAGCATTTT. Residues: CASNTLRAGQPQHF. Full variable domain (missing parts from reference TRBV19 and TRBJ1-5): DGGITQSPKYLFRKEGQNVTLSCEQNLNHDAMYWYRQDPGQGLRLIYYSQIVNDFQKGDIAEGYSVSREKKESFPLTVTSAQKNPTAFYLCASNTLRAGQPQHFGDGTRLSIL.

The chain uses TRBV5-1 and TRBJ2-7, with TRBD1 matching over 12 bases. The J segment lost 1 base and the V segment lost 1 base, leaving 12 bases of the junction unmatched. In germline, CDR1 is SGHRS, CDR2 YFSETQ. This CDR3 contains 19 residues. CDR3 loop: CASSLRPGTGGALSYEQYF. CDR3 in DNA: TGCGCCAGCAGCTTGAGGCCCGGGACAGGGGGCGCATTATCCTACGAGCAGTACTTC.